These T cell receptor beta chains were read from a single sample in a study of naive and memory T cell subsets. In TCRdb, the UMI-ligation and nested PCR reads were re-called with MiXCR into one record per CDR3 protein. The sample yields 100,000 to 150,000 distinct CDR3 sequences, just over 35% seen once. Source material: central memory CD4+ T cells from blood. These receptors came from a human donor in good health. Each CDR3 is given with its conserved first and last residue. D genes are given only for firm matches. Size is stated for part of the rows, as once, few or many counts, or as a class when the clone is expanded.

j_gene,v_gene,abundance,d_gene,CDR3aa,CDR3nt
TRBJ1-5,TRBV12-3/TRBV12-4,NA,TRBD1,CASSQRTGGGNQPQHF,TGTGCCAGCAGTCAAAGGACAGGGGGAGGGAATCAGCCCCAGCATTTT
TRBJ2-7,TRBV3-1,few,TRBD2,CASTRGTASGPSYEQYF,TGTGCCAGCACCCGAGGAACGGCTAGCGGCCCTTCCTACGAGCAGTACTTC
TRBJ1-1,TRBV6-5,NA,NA,CASRSTSVLNTEAFF,TGTGCCAGCAGGTCCACCTCAGTTTTGAACACTGAAGCTTTCTTT
TRBJ1-2,TRBV6-6,few,TRBD1,CASSYSGEGGRGYTF,TGTGCCAGCAGTTACTCTGGTGAAGGGGGCCGTGGCTACACCTTC
TRBJ2-7,TRBV11-2,few,NA,CASTKGWGEGYEQYF,TGTGCCAGCACCAAGGGGTGGGGGGAAGGCTACGAGCAGTACTTC
TRBJ2-7,TRBV29-1,few,NA,CSVVSPVDYYEQYF,TGCAGCGTTGTTTCCCCAGTGGATTACTACGAGCAGTACTTC
TRBJ1-5,TRBV6-2/TRBV6-3,NA,NA,CASSSGTQPQHF,TGTGCCAGCAGTTCCGGGACTCAGCCCCAGCATTTT
TRBJ1-1,TRBV4-3,NA,TRBD1,CASSQVPTGEVELAFF,TGCGCCAGCAGCCAAGTCCCGACAGGGGAAGTTGAGTTGGCTTTCTTT
TRBJ2-7,TRBV7-2,few,NA,CASSLDRLGGGEQYF,TGTGCCAGCAGCTTAGACCGTCTCGGTGGGGGCGAGCAGTACTTC
TRBJ2-3,TRBV3-1,NA,TRBD2,CASSHQRESDTQYF,TGTGCCAGCAGCCATCAGCGGGAATCGGATACGCAGTATTTT
TRBJ2-4,TRBV6-6,NA,NA,CASSYSNRGQKNIQYF,TGTGCCAGCAGTTACTCAAACAGAGGACAGAAAAACATTCAGTACTTC
TRBJ2-1,TRBV5-1,many,NA,CASSTTGLIVSEQFF,TGCGCCAGCAGCACAACGGGGCTAATTGTGAGTGAGCAGTTCTTC
TRBJ2-2,TRBV20-1,few,NA,CSAISENTGELFF,TGCAGTGCCATTAGCGAAAACACCGGGGAGCTGTTTTTT
TRBJ2-7,TRBV28,few,NA,CASSLVGPYEQYF,TGTGCCAGCAGTTTAGTGGGACCCTACGAGCAGTACTTC
TRBJ2-1,TRBV5-1,few,TRBD2,CATGTSGSPGQFF,TGCGCCACTGGGACTAGCGGGAGCCCCGGGCAGTTCTTC
TRBJ2-3,TRBV7-2,few,TRBD2,CASSFGLAGGPTQYF,TGTGCCAGCAGCTTCGGACTAGCGGGAGGGCCGACGCAGTATTTT
TRBJ2-3,TRBV20-1,NA,NA,CSATGDRNRPATQYF,TGCAGTGCTACGGGAGACCGGAACCGCCCAGCTACGCAGTATTTT
TRBJ2-7,TRBV7-9,NA,NA,CASSFPGLPYEQYF,TGTGCCAGCAGCTTTCCGGGGTTGCCCTACGAGCAGTACTTC
TRBJ2-5,TRBV19,few,TRBD2,CASSTRTSGTQETQYF,TGTGCCAGTAGTACCCGGACTAGCGGGACCCAAGAGACCCAGTACTTC
TRBJ2-7,TRBV20-1,few,NA,CSASIGEDYEQYF,TGCAGTGCTAGTATCGGGGAAGACTACGAGCAGTACTTC
TRBJ2-1,TRBV29-1,NA,NA,CSVRGGNEQFF,TGCAGCGTCCGGGGTGGGAATGAGCAGTTCTTC
TRBJ1-1,TRBV15,NA,NA,CATSRDRGRAFF,TGTGCCACCAGCAGAGATCGAGGGAGAGCTTTCTTT
TRBJ2-1,TRBV7-8,once,NA,CASSPSGAGGYNEQFF,TGTGCCAGCAGCCCCTCGGGGGCAGGGGGCTACAATGAGCAGTTCTTC
TRBJ2-5,TRBV5-4,NA,TRBD1,CASSLGTGQETQYF,TGTGCCAGCAGCTTGGGGACAGGGCAAGAGACCCAGTACTTC
TRBJ1-2,TRBV27,NA,NA,CASSLSRRANYGYTF,TGTGCCAGCAGTTTAAGCAGGAGAGCTAACTATGGCTACACCTTC
TRBJ1-6,TRBV28,NA,NA,CASSPHEANNSPLHF,TGTGCCAGCAGCCCCCACGAAGCGAATAATTCACCCCTCCACTTT
TRBJ2-7,TRBV27,NA,NA,CASSSAMGQYF,TGTGCCAGCAGTTCCGCCATGGGGCAGTACTTC
TRBJ1-5,TRBV28,NA,NA,CASRGTGNQPQHF,TGTGCCAGCAGGGGGACCGGCAATCAGCCCCAGCATTTT
TRBJ1-4,TRBV3-1,once,NA,CASSQRSGNNEKLFF,TGTGCCAGCAGCCAAAGGTCAGGGAATAATGAAAAACTGTTTTTT
TRBJ2-3,TRBV4-1,NA,NA,CASSLKLGADTQYF,TGCGCCAGCAGCCTAAAACTGGGGGCAGATACGCAGTATTTT
TRBJ2-3,TRBV29-1,many,NA,CSVYQEFTDTQYF,TGCAGCGTTTACCAGGAGTTCACAGATACGCAGTATTTT
TRBJ1-2,TRBV7-2,NA,NA,CASSLGTQSYGYTF,TGTGCCAGCAGCTTAGGAACCCAGTCCTATGGCTACACCTTC